The clone carrying this T cell receptor beta chain was counted ten times or more. Its antigen is unknown. This CDR3 comprises 15 residues. Germline V gene data show CDR1 as SGHTA and CDR2 as FQGTGA. The junction had 7 bases not matched to a gene; V was cut back by 3 bases and J by 6 bases. Both iRepertoire HTBI primers and Arm-PCR of CDR3 regions were used to build the TCR beta libraries. Via MiXCR, TCRdb re-called the multiplex PCR reads, giving one row per CDR3 protein. The sample lists hundreds of thousands of distinct CDR3 sequences; about 16% were seen once. This sample stems from a study of regulatory T cells in long-lasting Graves disease. Study-wide points: Between persistent patients, around 2,900 public clonotypes were shared, exceeding the 900 to 1,000 shared between new patients.

Time point denoted: newly diagnosed GD, antithyroid drugs for less than 3 months. From PBMCs, RNA was extracted and then used to make the TCR library. The authors drew 9 to 9.5 milliliters of peripheral blood into EDTA tubes. These same data were also listed under a study on T cells in Graves' hyperthyroidism and ophthalmopathy. That study adds: Using 13 V-J features, a model discriminated ophthalmopathy from stable hyperthyroidism.

The TCR originated in a woman aged 40 to 65 with Graves disease. This chain joins TRBV7-3 and TRBJ1-1, with TRBD1 matching over 10 bases. Here the sequenced sample was peripheral blood mononuclear cells (PBMCs), taken at new diagnosis, from a patient treated with antithyroid drugs. The CDR3 protein is CASSFADRGSAEAFF. The CDR3 bases are TGTGCCAGCAGCTTCGCGGACAGGGGGAGCGCTGAAGCTTTCTTT.